These T cell receptor beta chains were read from a single sample in a study of T cell responses to AZD1222 COVID-19 vaccine. TCRdb's table, derived via immunoSEQ multiplex PCR, lists solely in-frame clones and lacks some. The sample lists approximately 180,000 clones; roughly 87% were seen once. The input for sequencing was peripheral blood, taken on day 0 of AZD1222 vaccination. The receptors stem from an adult in good health. The CDR3 runs from the conserved cysteine through the conserved F or W. D genes are given only for firm matches. Size tells how often a clone was seen (once, few, many) or the class of an expanded clone, and some rows leave it out.

D gene	V gene	J gene	clone size	CDR3 DNA	CDR3 protein
TRBD1	TRBV2	TRBJ2-1	.	TGTGCCAGCAGCCGCGGACAGGGATACGAGCAGTTCTTC	CASSRGQGYEQFF
TRBD2	TRBV3-1/TRBV3-2	TRBJ2-7	.	TGTGCCAGCACCGTCCTCCCGGGACTAGCGTACGAGCAGTACTTC	CASTVLPGLAYEQYF
.	TRBV3-1/TRBV3-2	TRBJ2-5	.	TGTGCCAGCAGCCCCTGGACCATTCAAGAGACCCAGTACTTC	CASSPWTIQETQYF
.	TRBV19	TRBJ1-1	.	TGTGCCAGTAGTATGCCCACAGGGACGGGGGGTGCAGCTTTCTTT	CASSMPTGTGGAAFF
.	TRBV6-5	TRBJ1-1	.	TGTGCCAGCAGTTTACAGGGGAACACTGAAGCTTTCTTT	CASSLQGNTEAFF
.	TRBV19	TRBJ1-1	.	TGTGCCAGTATTAATAGGAATGCCGTGAACACTGAAGCTTTCTTT	CASINRNAVNTEAFF
.	TRBV18	TRBJ1-6	.	TGTGCCAGCTCACCCTACCAGGGGTATAATTCACCCCTCCACTTT	CASSPYQGYNSPLHF
TRBD1	TRBV27	TRBJ1-1	.	TGTGCCAGCAGGTTTAGGGTCGGACAGGGAAGGAACACTGAAGCTTTCTTT	CASRFRVGQGRNTEAFF
.	TRBV6-5	TRBJ1-6	.	TGTGCCAGCAGCCCGGGACGGGGGAATTCACCCCTCCACTTT	CASSPGRGNSPLHF
TRBD2	TRBV5-6	TRBJ2-7	.	TGTGCCAGCAGCTTGGGCGGGAGTGGTTACGAGCAGTACTTC	CASSLGGSGYEQYF
TRBD1	TRBV5-1	TRBJ2-2	.	TGCGCCAGCAGCTTGGCAACCGGGACAGGGGCCGGGGAGCTGTTTTTT	CASSLATGTGAGELFF
TRBD2	TRBV5-1	TRBJ2-1	.	TGCGCCAGCAGCTCGGGACTAGCCGACAATGAGCAGTTCTTC	CASSSGLADNEQFF
.	TRBV28	TRBJ1-2	.	TGTGCCAGCAGCCCTGAGGGGACCCTTGGGTACTATGGCTACACCTTC	CASSPEGTLGYYGYTF
.	TRBV7-2	TRBJ2-7	.	TGTGCCAGCAGCCTAGTGCAGGGAGACGAGCAGTACTTC	CASSLVQGDEQYF
.	TRBV11-2	TRBJ1-2	few	TGTGCCAGCAGCTTAGATCTGGGGGCGTCTGGCTACACCTTC	CASSLDLGASGYTF
TRBD1	TRBV6-5	TRBJ1-1	once	TGTGCCAGCAGGGGACAGGGGGCTTCGAACACTGAAGCTTTCTTT	CASRGQGASNTEAFF
.	TRBV2	TRBJ1-3	.	TGTGCCAGCAGCAGATGGACAGCGATCTCTGGAAACACCATATATTTT	CASSRWTAISGNTIYF
.	TRBV19	TRBJ1-4	.	TGTGCCAGTAGTTTAAGACCGTCAACTAATGAAAAACTGTTTTTT	CASSLRPSTNEKLFF
.	TRBV4-1	TRBJ2-7	.	TGCGCCAGCAGCCAAGATGTGGATATCTACGAGCAGTACTTC	CASSQDVDIYEQYF
.	TRBV7-2	TRBJ1-1	.	TGTGCCAGCAGCATCCCAAGGGGGGTCGGCGCTGAAGCTTTCTTT	CASSIPRGVGAEAFF
.	TRBV4-1	TRBJ1-2	.	TGCGCCAGCAGCCAAGATATTTCCGGGGGGTATGGCTACACCTTC	CASSQDISGGYGYTF
.	TRBV18	TRBJ1-5	.	TGTGCCAGCTCAAGGGAGGGCAATCAGCCCCAGCATTTT	CASSREGNQPQHF
TRBD2	TRBV10-2	TRBJ2-7	.	TGCGCCAGCAGACTAGCGACGCTCTACGAGCAGTACTTC	CASRLATLYEQYF
.	TRBV10-1	TRBJ2-5	.	TGCGCCACCAAGGACAGTTGGGAAAGGGAGACCCAGTACTTC	CATKDSWERETQYF
.	TRBV5-1	TRBJ1-3	once	TGCGCCAGCAGCTTGCGGGGGGGAAACACCATATATTTT	CASSLRGGNTIYF
TRBD1	TRBV18	TRBJ2-2	.	TGTGCCAGCTCACCACGGGACAGGGGTACGAACACCGGGGAGCTGTTTTTT	CASSPRDRGTNTGELFF
.	TRBV28	TRBJ1-5	.	TGTGCCAGCAGCCAAGGTGGTTACCGAGCCAATCAGCCCCAGCATTTT	CASSQGGYRANQPQHF
.	TRBV15	TRBJ2-5	.	TGTGCCACCAGCAGAGACCCTCAAGAGACCCAGTACTTC	CATSRDPQETQYF
.	TRBV5-8	TRBJ1-2	.	TGTGCCAGCCACAGGCGGGGCTCTAACTATGGCTACACCTTC	CASHRRGSNYGYTF
.	TRBV7-9	TRBJ1-1	.	TGTGCCAGCAGCTTAGGCGGATTGAACACTGAAGCTTTCTTT	CASSLGGLNTEAFF
.	TRBV6-5	TRBJ2-7	few	TGTGCCAGCAGTTACTTGTACGAGCAGTACTTC	CASSYLYEQYF
TRBD1	TRBV27	TRBJ1-2	.	TGTGCCAGCCGTCGGACAGGGGGCTTAGGAGGCTACACCTTC	CASRRTGGLGGYTF
TRBD1	TRBV2	TRBJ1-2	.	TGTGCCAGCAGAAACACCGACAGGGGGCATGACTATGGCTACACCTTC	CASRNTDRGHDYGYTF
TRBD2	TRBV19	TRBJ2-5	few	TGTGCCAGTAGTATTACTAGCGGGAGCTTCGAGACCCAGTACTTC	CASSITSGSFETQYF
.	TRBV30	TRBJ1-2	.	TGTGCCTGGAGCGCCAGGGGAGTCGGCTATGGCTACACCTTC	CAWSARGVGYGYTF
.	TRBV6-5	TRBJ1-3	.	TGTGCCAGCAGATACAAGGGGTCTGGAAACACCATATATTTT	CASRYKGSGNTIYF
TRBD1	TRBV27	TRBJ2-7	.	TGTGCCAGCAGTTTTTTACAGGGGGCGCGGTACGAGCAGTACTTC	CASSFLQGARYEQYF
.	TRBV6-2/TRBV6-3	TRBJ1-2	.	TGTGCCAGCAGTGCATACAGAGACTACACCTTC	CASSAYRDYTF
.	TRBV19	TRBJ1-2	.	TGTGCCAGTAGCCCAGGAGGGCATGGCTACACCTTC	CASSPGGHGYTF
.	TRBV3-1/TRBV3-2	TRBJ1-1	.	TGTGCCAGCAGCCAAGGGGTTGGCGCTGAAGCTTTCTTT	CASSQGVGAEAFF
.	TRBV19	TRBJ1-1	.	TGTGCCAGTAGGAACACCATGAACACTGAAGCTTTCTTT	CASRNTMNTEAFF
TRBD2	TRBV19	TRBJ2-3	once	TGTGCCAGTAGTACGGGACTACTCGGCACAGATACGCAGTATTTT	CASSTGLLGTDTQYF
.	TRBV30	TRBJ1-5	few	TGTGCCTGGAGTGTACATGGGCCACAGGGATATAGTAGCAATCAGCCCCAGCATTTT	CAWSVHGPQGYSSNQPQHF
TRBD1	TRBV24-1	TRBJ2-7	.	TGTGCCACCAGTGACCCGACGGGACAGGGCTACGAGCAGTACTTC	CATSDPTGQGYEQYF
.	TRBV10-1	TRBJ2-3	.	TGCGCCAGCAGTGAGTCGAAAAGCGGCCGCACAGATACGCAGTATTTT	CASSESKSGRTDTQYF
TRBD2	TRBV4-1	TRBJ2-1	.	TGCGCCAGCAGCCAGGGTCCTACTAGCGGGAGGCAGTATGAGCAGTTCTTC	CASSQGPTSGRQYEQFF
.	TRBV5-6	TRBJ2-5	.	TGTGCCAGCAGCTTGGACGAGGAGACCCAGTACTTC	CASSLDEETQYF
TRBD2	TRBV5-1	TRBJ2-2	once	TGCGCCAGCAGCGTGACTAGCTCGGCCACCGGGGAGCTGTTTTTT	CASSVTSSATGELFF